This entry concerns a single T cell receptor beta chain. What it binds is not known. These data belong to a study of response to subunit inactivated influenza vaccine. A single record per CDR3 protein comes from TCRdb applying MiXCR to the RT-PCR reads. Among around 200,000 distinct CDR3 sequences, about 9.3% were seen once, and the ten largest hold roughly a tenth. Study-wide results and limits: Authors suggested each seasonal flu vaccination may recruit only limited numbers of new T cells.

The CDR3 contains 19 residues. Looked up from germline, CDR1 is LGHDT and CDR2 is YNNKEL (reference sequence). Trimming cost V 10 bases and J 1 base; bases outside gene matches: 13. Sequencing was performed on non-naive T cells sorted from PBMCs, taken on the day of vaccination. V and J are TRBV3-1 and TRBJ2-1; 16 positions match TRBD2. The TCR was taken from a man aged 50 to 60 who received an inactivated influenza vaccine. CDR3 sequence: CAICSGTSGRARSYNEQFF. The CDR3 bases are TGTGCCATCTGTTCAGGGACTAGCGGGAGGGCCAGGTCCTACAATGAGCAGTTCTTC.